A selection of T cell receptor beta chains follows, all from one sample in a study of blood T cell repertoires in COVID-19. The data were produced by immunoSEQ multiplex PCR, yet TCRdb's version contains in-frame clones alone and is incomplete. The repertoire has 120,000 to 150,000 clones, around 87% of them found once; the top ten carry around 5%. The sequencing input was peripheral blood. The receptors originated from a human donor in a cohort sampled during active COVID-19. The CDR3 runs from the conserved cysteine through the conserved F or W. A D gene is named only where the DNA matches it firmly. Clone size is given for some rows only: seen once, a few or many times, or a class if the clone is expanded.

>-|-|TRBV10-2|TRBJ2-6
CASSGTVSGANVLTF
TGCGCCAGCAGTGGGACAGTCTCTGGGGCCAACGTCCTGACTTTC
>TRBD2|-|TRBV7-9|TRBJ2-3
CASSPFGGLAGGTDTQYF
TGTGCCAGCTCCCCGTTTGGTGGACTAGCGGGAGGCACAGATACGCAGTATTTT
>-|once|TRBV3-1/TRBV3-2|TRBJ2-6
CASSPRRRGSSGANVLTF
TGTGCCAGCAGCCCCCGGCGCCGGGGGAGCTCTGGGGCCAACGTCCTGACTTTC
>TRBD1|-|TRBV4-1|TRBJ2-1
CASMDRGNLNEQFF
TGCGCCAGCATGGACAGGGGGAATTTAAATGAGCAGTTCTTC
>TRBD2|-|TRBV11-2|TRBJ2-3
CASSINRTSGRARADTQYF
TGTGCCAGCAGCATAAATAGGACTAGCGGGAGGGCCCGGGCAGATACGCAGTATTTT
>-|-|TRBV11-2|TRBJ2-7
CASSYLTGNYEQYF
TGTGCCAGCAGCTATCTTACAGGGAACTACGAGCAGTACTTC
>TRBD2|-|TRBV5-1|TRBJ2-2
CASSPLAGGPGELFF
TGCGCCAGCAGCCCACTAGCGGGAGGGCCCGGGGAGCTGTTTTTT
>TRBD2|-|TRBV6-5|TRBJ2-7
CASSRLAGGSGEQYF
TGTGCCAGCAGCCGCCTAGCGGGAGGATCTGGGGAGCAGTACTTC
>TRBD2|-|TRBV5-1|TRBJ2-1
CASSFSGRMDNEQFF
TGCGCCAGCAGCTTTAGCGGGAGGATGGACAATGAGCAGTTCTTC
>TRBD1|-|TRBV13|TRBJ2-1
CATTGQGGNEQFF
TGTGCCACCACCGGACAGGGTGGCAATGAGCAGTTCTTC
>TRBD1|-|TRBV5-1|TRBJ1-2
CASSWTGGSYGYTF
TGCGCCAGCAGTTGGACAGGGGGTTCGTATGGCTACACCTTC
>TRBD1|-|TRBV2|TRBJ2-5
CASSENRGAKTQYF
TGTGCCAGCAGTGAGAACAGGGGGGCTAAGACCCAGTACTTC